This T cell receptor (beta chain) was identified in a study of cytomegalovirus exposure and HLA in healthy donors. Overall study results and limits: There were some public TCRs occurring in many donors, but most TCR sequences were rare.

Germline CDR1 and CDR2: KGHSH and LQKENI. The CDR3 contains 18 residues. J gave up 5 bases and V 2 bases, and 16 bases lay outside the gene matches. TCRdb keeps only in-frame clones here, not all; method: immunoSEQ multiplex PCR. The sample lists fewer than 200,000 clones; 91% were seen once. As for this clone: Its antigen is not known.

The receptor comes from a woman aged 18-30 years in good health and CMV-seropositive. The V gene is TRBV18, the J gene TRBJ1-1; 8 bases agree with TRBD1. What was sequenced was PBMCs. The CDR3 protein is CASSPWGTGGVGRTEAFF. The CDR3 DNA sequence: TGTGCCAGCTCACCATGGGGAACAGGGGGAGTCGGAAGAACTGAAGCTTTCTTT.